This record covers a single T cell receptor (beta chain). The length of the CDR3 is 16 residues. The V segment lost 5 bases and the J segment 3 bases; nucleotides outside the gene matches: 12. Looked up from germline, CDR1 is LNHDA and CDR2 is SQIVND (reference sequence). Sequencing used immunoSEQ multiplex PCR; TCRdb keeps in-frame clones, though not all of them. The sample lists about 280,000 clones, more than 85% seen once, with approximately 3% in the top ten. These data belong to a study of blood T cell repertoires in COVID-19. Sequenced input: PBMCs or T cells enriched from blood (not recorded which). The chain couples TRBV19 to TRBJ2-7; 8 nucleotides match TRBD2. This receptor was taken from a man in his forties or fifties who had been exposed to COVID-19. This CDR3 reads CASSREITSGIYEQYF. CDR3 DNA sequence: TGTGCCAGTAGTCGAGAGATAACTAGCGGTATCTACGAGCAGTACTTC.